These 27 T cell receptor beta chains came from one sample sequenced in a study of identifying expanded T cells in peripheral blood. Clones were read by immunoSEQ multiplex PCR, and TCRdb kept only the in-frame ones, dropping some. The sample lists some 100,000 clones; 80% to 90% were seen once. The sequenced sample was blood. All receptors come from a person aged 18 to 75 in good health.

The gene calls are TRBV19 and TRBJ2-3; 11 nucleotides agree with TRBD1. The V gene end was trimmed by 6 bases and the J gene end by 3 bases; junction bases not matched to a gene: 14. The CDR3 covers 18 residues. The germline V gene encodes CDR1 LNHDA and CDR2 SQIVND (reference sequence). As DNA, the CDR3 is TGTGCCAGTAGAGCGGGACAGGGGGGGCCGGGGCGAACAGATACGCAGTATTTT. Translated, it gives CASRAGQGGPGRTDTQYF.

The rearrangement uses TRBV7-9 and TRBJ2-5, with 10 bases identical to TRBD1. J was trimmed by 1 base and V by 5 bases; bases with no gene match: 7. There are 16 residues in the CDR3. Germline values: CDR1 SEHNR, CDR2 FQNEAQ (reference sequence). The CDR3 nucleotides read TGTGCCAGCAGCCTGGGGGACAGGGGACTCCAAGAGACCCAGTACTTC. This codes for CASSLGDRGLQETQYF.

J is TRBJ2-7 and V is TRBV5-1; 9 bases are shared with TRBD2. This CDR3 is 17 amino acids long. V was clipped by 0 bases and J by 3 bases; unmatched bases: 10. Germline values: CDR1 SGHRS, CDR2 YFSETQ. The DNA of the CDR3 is TGCGCCAGCAGCTTGGGGGGGTCTAGCGGGACCCACTACGAGCAGTACTTC. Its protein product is CASSLGGSSGTHYEQYF.

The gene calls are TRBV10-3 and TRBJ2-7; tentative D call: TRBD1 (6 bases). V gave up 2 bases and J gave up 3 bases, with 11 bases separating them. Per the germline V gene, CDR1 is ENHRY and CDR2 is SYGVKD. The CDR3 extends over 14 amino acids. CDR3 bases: TGTGCCATCAGTGAGACGCGGACAGTCTACGAGCAGTACTTC. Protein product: CAISETRTVYEQYF.

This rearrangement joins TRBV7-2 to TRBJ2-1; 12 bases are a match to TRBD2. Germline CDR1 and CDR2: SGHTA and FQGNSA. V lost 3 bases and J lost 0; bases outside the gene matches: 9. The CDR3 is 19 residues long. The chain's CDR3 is CASSLVAGTSGYSYNEQFF. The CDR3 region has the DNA TGTGCCAGCAGCTTGGTCGCCGGGACTAGCGGGTACTCCTACAATGAGCAGTTCTTC.

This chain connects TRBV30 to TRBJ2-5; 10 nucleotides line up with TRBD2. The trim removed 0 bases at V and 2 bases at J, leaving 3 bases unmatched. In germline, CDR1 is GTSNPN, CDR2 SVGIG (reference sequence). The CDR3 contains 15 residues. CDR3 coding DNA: TGTGCCTGGAGTGTAGATAGCGGGAGGCAAGAGACCCAGTACTTC. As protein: CAWSVDSGRQETQYF.

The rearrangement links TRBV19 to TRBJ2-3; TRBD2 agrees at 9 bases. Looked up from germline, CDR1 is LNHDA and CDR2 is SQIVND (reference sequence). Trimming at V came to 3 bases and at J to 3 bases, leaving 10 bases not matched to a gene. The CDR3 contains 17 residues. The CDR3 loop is CASSMSGGSFRTDTQYF. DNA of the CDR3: TGTGCCAGTAGTATGAGCGGGGGGAGTTTTAGAACAGATACGCAGTATTTT.

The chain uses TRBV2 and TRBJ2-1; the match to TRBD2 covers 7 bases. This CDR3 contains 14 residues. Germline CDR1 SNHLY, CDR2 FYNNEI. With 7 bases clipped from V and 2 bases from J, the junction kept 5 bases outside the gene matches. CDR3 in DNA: TGTGCCAGCACACTAGCGCCTACCTACAATGAGCAGTTCTTC. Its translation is CASTLAPTYNEQFF.

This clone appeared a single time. The CDR3 spells CASSGRAGVTDTQYF. The DNA of the CDR3 is TGTGCCAGCAGCGGACGAGCGGGGGTCACAGATACGCAGTATTTT. The V gene is TRBV2, the J gene TRBJ2-3; 8 positions match TRBD2. Germline lookup yields CDR1 SNHLY and CDR2 FYNNEI. Losses at the gene ends were 6 bases for V and 2 bases for J; bases not matched to a gene: 7. The CDR3 length is 15 residues.

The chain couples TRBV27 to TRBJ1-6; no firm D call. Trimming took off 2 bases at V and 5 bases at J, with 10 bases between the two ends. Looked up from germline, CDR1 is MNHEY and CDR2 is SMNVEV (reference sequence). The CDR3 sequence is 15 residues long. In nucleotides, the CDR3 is TGTGCCAGCAGTTTAACCCATTACGATAATTCACCCCTCCACTTT. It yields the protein CASSLTHYDNSPLHF.

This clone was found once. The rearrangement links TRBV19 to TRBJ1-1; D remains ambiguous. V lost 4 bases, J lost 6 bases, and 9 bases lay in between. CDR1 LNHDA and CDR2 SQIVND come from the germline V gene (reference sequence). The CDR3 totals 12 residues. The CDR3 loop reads CASSTAWSEAFF. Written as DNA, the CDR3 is TGTGCCAGTAGTACAGCCTGGTCTGAAGCTTTCTTT.

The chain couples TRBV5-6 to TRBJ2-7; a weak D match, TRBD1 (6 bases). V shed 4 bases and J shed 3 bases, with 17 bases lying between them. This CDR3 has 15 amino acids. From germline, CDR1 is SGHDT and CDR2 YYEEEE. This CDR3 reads CASSPTLGTNYEQYF. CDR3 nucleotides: TGTGCCAGCAGCCCCACCCTCGGGACAAACTACGAGCAGTACTTC.

The CDR3 sequence is CAWGLGAFYNEQFF. The CDR3 nucleotides read TGTGCCTGGGGGTTAGGGGCCTTCTACAATGAGCAGTTCTTC. The chain joins TRBV30 to TRBJ2-1; D perhaps matches TRBD1 (5 bases). V was shortened by 5 bases and J by 3 bases, with 14 bases between the two germline ends. The CDR3 spans 14 residues. The V gene's germline CDR1 is GTSNPN and CDR2 SVGIG (reference sequence).

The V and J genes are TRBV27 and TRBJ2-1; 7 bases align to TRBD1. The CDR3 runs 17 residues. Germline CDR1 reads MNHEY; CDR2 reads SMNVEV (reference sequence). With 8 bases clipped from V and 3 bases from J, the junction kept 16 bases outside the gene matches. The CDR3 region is CASRPHRDRQYYNEQFF. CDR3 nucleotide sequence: TGTGCCAGCCGTCCCCACCGGGACAGACAGTACTACAATGAGCAGTTCTTC.

The CDR3 loop reads CASSLRSGATDTQYF. In DNA form, the CDR3 reads TGCGCCAGCAGCTTGAGGTCGGGAGCGACAGATACGCAGTATTTT. V is TRBV5-1 and J is TRBJ2-3, with a possible D match to TRBD2 (6 bases). CDR1 SGHRS and CDR2 YFSETQ come from the germline V gene. The V end lost 1 base, the J end lost 3 bases, and 12 bases lay between the germline ends. The CDR3 loop spans 15 amino acids.

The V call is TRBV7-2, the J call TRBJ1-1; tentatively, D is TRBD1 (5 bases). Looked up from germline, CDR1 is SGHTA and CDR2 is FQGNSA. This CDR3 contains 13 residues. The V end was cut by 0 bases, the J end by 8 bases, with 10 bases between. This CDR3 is CASSLAGPGEAFF. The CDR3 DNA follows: TGTGCCAGCAGCTTAGCAGGGCCAGGGGAAGCTTTCTTT.

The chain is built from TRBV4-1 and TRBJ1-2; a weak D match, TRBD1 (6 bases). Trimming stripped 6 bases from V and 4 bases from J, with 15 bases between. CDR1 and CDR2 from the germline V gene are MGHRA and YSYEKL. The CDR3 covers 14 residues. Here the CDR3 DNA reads TGCGCCAGCAGTCCGGGACACTCTGGCTATGGCTACACCTTC. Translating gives CASSPGHSGYGYTF.

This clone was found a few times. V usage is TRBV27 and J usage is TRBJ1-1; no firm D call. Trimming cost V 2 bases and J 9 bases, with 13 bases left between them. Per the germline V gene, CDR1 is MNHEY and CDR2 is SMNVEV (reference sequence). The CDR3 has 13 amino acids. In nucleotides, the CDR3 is TGTGCCAGCAGTTTAAGGCAGGAGACACAAGCTTTCTTT. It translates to CASSLRQETQAFF.

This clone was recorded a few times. CDR3 in amino acids: CASSTLPGQGFTEAFF. The CDR3 DNA follows: TGTGCCAGTAGTACCCTACCGGGACAGGGTTTCACTGAAGCTTTCTTT. The V and J genes are TRBV19 and TRBJ1-1; 9 bases are a match to TRBD1. The ends lost 4 bases at V and 4 bases at J; junction bases unmatched: 10. CDR1 and CDR2 from the germline V gene are LNHDA and SQIVND (reference sequence). The CDR3 consists of 16 residues.

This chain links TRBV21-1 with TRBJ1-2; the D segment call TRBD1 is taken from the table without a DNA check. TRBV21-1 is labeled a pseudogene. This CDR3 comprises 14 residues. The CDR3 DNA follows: TGTGCCAGCAGCAAAGTCAACAGCAGTGTTGGCTACACCTTC. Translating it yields CASSKVNSSVGYTF.

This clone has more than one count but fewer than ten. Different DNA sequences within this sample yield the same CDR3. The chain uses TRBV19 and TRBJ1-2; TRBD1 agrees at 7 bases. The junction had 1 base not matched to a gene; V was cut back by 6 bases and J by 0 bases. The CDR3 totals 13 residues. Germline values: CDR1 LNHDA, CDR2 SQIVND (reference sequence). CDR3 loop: CASRQGANYGYTF. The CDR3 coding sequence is TGTGCCAGTAGGCAGGGGGCTAACTATGGCTACACCTTC. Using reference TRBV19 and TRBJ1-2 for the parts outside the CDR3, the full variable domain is DGGITQSPKYLFRKEGQNVTLSCEQNLNHDAMYWYRQDPGQGLRLIYYSQIVNDFQKGDIAEGYSVSREKKESFPLTVTSAQKNPTAFYLCASRQGANYGYTFGSGTRLTVV.

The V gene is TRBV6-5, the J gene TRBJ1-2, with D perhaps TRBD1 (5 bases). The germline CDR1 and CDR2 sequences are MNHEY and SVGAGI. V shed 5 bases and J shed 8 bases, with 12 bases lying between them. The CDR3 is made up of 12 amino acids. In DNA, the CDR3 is TGTGCCAGCAGTAACCCTAGGGGAGGCTACACCTTC. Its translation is CASSNPRGGYTF.

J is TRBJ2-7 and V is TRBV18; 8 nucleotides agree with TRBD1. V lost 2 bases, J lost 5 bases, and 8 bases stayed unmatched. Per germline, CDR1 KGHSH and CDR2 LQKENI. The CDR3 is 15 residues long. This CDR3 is CASSPEMDRANEQYF. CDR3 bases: TGTGCCAGCTCACCAGAGATGGACAGGGCCAACGAGCAGTACTTC.

The CDR3 spells CAIRTGGAGYGYTF. The CDR3 bases are TGTGCCATCAGGACAGGGGGCGCCGGGTATGGCTACACCTTC. The chain is built from TRBV10-3 and TRBJ1-2; 10 positions agree with TRBD1. After removal of 6 bases from V and 5 bases from J, the junction contained 6 bases not matched to a gene. CDR3 length: 14 residues. CDR1 is ENHRY, CDR2 SYGVKD, per germline.

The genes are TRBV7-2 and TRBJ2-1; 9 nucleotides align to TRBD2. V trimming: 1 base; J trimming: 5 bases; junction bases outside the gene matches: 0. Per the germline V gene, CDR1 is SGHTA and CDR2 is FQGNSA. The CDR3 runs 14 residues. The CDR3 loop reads CASSLGLADNEQFF. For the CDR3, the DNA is TGTGCCAGCAGCTTAGGACTAGCGGACAATGAGCAGTTCTTC.

In nucleotides, the CDR3 is TGTGCCAGCAGTTACTCTACAGGGCCCTACGAGCAGTACTTC. Its protein is CASSYSTGPYEQYF. This rearrangement joins TRBV6-5 to TRBJ2-7; TRBD1 might be the D (6 bases). Trimming removed 0 bases from V and 2 bases from J, with 8 bases in between. CDR1 is MNHEY, CDR2 SVGAGI, per germline. The CDR3 spans 14 residues.

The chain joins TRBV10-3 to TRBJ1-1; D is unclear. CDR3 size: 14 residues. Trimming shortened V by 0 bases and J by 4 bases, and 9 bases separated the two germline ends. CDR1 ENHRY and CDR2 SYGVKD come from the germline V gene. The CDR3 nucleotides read TGTGCCATCAGTGAGTCGATTCGGGGCACTGAAGCTTTCTTT. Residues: CAISESIRGTEAFF.